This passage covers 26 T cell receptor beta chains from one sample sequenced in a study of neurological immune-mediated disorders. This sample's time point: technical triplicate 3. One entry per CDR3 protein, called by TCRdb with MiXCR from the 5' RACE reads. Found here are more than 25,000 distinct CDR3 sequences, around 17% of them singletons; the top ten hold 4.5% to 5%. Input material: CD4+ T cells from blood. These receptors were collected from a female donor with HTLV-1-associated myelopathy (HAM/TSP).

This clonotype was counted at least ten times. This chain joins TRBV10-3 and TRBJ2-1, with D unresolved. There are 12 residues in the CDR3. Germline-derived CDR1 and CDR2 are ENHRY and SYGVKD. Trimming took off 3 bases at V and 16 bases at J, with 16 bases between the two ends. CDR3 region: CAISDPLASLFF. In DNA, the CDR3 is TGTGCCATCAGTGACCCATTGGCGTCGCTATTCTTC.

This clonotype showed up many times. The CDR3 sequence: CASSAMGYSNQPQHF. CDR3 bases: TGTGCCAGCAGTGCAATGGGGTATAGCAATCAGCCCCAGCATTTT. The chain is built from TRBV5-6 and TRBJ1-5, with D hard to call. Germline loops: CDR1 SGHDT, CDR2 YYEEEE. V lost 5 bases and J lost 0, with 12 bases in between. The CDR3 is 15 residues long.

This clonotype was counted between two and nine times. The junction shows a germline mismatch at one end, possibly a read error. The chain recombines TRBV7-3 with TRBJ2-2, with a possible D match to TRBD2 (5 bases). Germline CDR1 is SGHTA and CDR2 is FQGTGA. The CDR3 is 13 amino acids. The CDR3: CASGQTYTGEMFF. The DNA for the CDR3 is TGTGCCAGCGGTCAAACCTACACCGGGGAGATGTTTTTT.

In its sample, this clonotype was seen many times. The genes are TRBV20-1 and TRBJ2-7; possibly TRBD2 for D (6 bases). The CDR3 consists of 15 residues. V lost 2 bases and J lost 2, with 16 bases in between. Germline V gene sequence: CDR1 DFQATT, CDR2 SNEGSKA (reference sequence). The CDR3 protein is CSARSRLGRAYEQYF. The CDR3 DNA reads TGCAGTGCTAGATCCCGACTAGGAAGGGCCTACGAGCAGTACTTC.

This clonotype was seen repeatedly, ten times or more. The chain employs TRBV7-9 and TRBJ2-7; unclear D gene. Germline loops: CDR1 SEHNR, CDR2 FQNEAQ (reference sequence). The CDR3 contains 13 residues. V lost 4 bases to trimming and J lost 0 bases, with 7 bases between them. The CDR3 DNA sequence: TGTGCCAGCAGCTCCAGACACTCCTACGAGCAGTACTTC. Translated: CASSSRHSYEQYF.

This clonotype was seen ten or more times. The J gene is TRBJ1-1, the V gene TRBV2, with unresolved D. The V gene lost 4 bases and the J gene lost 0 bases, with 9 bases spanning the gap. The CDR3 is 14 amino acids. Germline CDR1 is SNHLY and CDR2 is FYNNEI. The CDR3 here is CASSGLGMNTEAFF. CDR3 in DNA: TGTGCCAGCAGTGGGTTAGGCATGAACACTGAAGCTTTCTTT.

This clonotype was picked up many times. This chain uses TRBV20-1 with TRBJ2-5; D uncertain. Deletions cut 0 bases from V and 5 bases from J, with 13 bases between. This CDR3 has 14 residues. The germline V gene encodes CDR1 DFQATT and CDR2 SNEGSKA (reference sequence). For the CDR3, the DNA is TGCAGTGCTAGAGAGGCAGGAATCCCTGAGACCCAGTACTTC. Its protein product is CSAREAGIPETQYF.

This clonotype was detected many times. The CDR3 region has the DNA TGTGCCACCAGTGAACTAGGACTAGCGGGAGCCAATGAGCAGTTCTTC. It yields the protein CATSELGLAGANEQFF. The J gene is TRBJ2-1, the V gene TRBV24-1; TRBD2 matches at 13 bases. V shed 4 bases and J 6 bases; nucleotides not matched to a gene: 5. Per germline, CDR1 KGHDR and CDR2 SFDVKD. The CDR3 is 16 residues long.

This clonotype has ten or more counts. The CDR3: CASSWGAAGGYGYTF. In DNA form, the CDR3 reads TGTGCCAGCAGCTGGGGGGCCGCCGGTGGGTATGGCTACACCTTC. V is TRBV5-4 and J is TRBJ1-2; D is possibly TRBD1 (6 bases). This CDR3 contains 15 residues. Trimming removed 3 bases from V and 5 bases from J, with 17 bases in between. Germline CDR1 is SGHNT and CDR2 is YYREEE (reference sequence).

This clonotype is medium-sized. The CDR3 spells CSASPRGGDIPMSETQYF. In DNA, the CDR3 is TGCAGTGCTAGCCCCCGGGGGGGTGATATTCCAATGTCAGAGACCCAGTACTTC. This chain links TRBV20-1 with TRBJ2-5; 8 positions match TRBD2. CDR1 DFQATT and CDR2 SNEGSKA come from the germline V gene (reference sequence). The CDR3 totals 18 residues. V shed 3 bases, J shed 4 bases, and the junction held 19 bases outside the gene matches.

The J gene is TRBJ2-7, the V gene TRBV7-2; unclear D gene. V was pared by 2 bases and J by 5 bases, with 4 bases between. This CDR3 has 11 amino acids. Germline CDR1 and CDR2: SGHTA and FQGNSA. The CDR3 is CASSLIHEQYF. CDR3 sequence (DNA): TGTGCCAGCAGCTTAATCCACGAGCAGTACTTC.

The CDR3 here is CASSLEGSYNSPLHF. The CDR3 DNA reads TGCGCCAGCAGCTTGGAGGGCTCCTATAATTCACCCCTCCACTTT. The genes are TRBV5-1 and TRBJ1-6; D is unclear. V was cut by 0 bases and J by 0 bases, with 4 bases left in between. The CDR3 extends over 15 amino acids. CDR1 and CDR2 (germline): SGHRS, YFSETQ.

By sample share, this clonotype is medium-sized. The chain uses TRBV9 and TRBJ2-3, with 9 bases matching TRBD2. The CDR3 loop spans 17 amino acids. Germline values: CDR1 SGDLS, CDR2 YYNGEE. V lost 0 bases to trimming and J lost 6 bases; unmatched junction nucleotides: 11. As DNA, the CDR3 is TGTGCCAGCAGCGTAGCCCTTTTGGCGGGGGGGCTCGATACGCAGTATTTT. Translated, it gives CASSVALLAGGLDTQYF.

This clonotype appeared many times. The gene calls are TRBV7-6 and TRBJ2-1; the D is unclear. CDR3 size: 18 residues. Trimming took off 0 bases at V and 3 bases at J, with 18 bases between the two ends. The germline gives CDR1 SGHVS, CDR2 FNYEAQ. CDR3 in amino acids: CASSLAHWQYSFYNEQFF. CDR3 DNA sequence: TGTGCCAGCAGCTTAGCGCATTGGCAGTATAGCTTCTACAATGAGCAGTTCTTC. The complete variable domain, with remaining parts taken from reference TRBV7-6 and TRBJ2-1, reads GAGVSQSPRYKVTKRGQDVALRCDPISGHVSLYWYRQALGQGPEFLTYFNYEAQQDKSGLPNDRFSAERPEGSISTLTIQRTEQRDSAMYRCASSLAHWQYSFYNEQFFGPGTRLTVL.

Here the CDR3 reads CASSEKSSNQPQHF. The DNA for the CDR3 is TGTGCCAGCAGTGAGAAATCTAGCAATCAGCCCCAGCATTTT. The chain links TRBV6-1 to TRBJ1-5, with D hard to call. Germline lookup yields CDR1 MNHNS and CDR2 SASEGT. The V gene lost 3 bases and the J gene lost 0 bases, with 6 bases spanning the gap. This CDR3 comprises 14 residues.

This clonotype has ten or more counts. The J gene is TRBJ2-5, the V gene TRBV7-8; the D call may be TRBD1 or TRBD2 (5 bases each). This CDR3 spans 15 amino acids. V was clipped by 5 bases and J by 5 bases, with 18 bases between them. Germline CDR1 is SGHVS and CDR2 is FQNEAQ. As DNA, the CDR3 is TGTGCCAGCAGCCCCCCGGGGCGGTCCCGGGAGACCCAGTACTTC. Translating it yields CASSPPGRSRETQYF. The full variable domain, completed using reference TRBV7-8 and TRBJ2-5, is GAGVSQSPRYKVAKRGQDVALRCDPISGHVSLFWYQQALGQGPEFLTYFQNEAQLDKSGLPSDRFFAERPEGSVSTLKIQRTQQEDSAVYLCASSPPGRSRETQYFGPGTRLLVL.

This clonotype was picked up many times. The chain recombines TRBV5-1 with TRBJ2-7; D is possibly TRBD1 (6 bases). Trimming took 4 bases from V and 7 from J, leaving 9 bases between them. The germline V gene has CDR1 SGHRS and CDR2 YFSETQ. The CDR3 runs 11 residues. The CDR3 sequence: CASSLQGEQYF. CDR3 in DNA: TGCGCCAGCAGCCTACAGGGAGAGCAGTACTTC. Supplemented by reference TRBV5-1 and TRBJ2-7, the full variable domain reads KAGVTQTPRYLIKTRGQQVTLSCSPISGHRSVSWYQQTPGQGLQFLFEYFSETQRNKGNFPGRFSGRQFSNSRSEMNVSTLELGDSALYLCASSLQGEQYFGPGTRLTVT.

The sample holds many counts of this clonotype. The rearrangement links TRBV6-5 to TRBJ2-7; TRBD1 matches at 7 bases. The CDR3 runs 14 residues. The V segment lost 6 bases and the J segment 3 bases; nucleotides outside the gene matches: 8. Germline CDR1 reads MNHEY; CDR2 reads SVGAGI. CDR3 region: CASSTGQSYYEQYF. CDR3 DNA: TGTGCCAGCAGCACGGGACAGAGTTACTACGAGCAGTACTTC.

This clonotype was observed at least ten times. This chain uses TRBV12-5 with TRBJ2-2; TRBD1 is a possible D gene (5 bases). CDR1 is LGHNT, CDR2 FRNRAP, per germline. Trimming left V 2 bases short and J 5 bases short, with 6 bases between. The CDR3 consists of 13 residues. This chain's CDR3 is CASGLHRTGELFF. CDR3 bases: TGTGCTAGTGGTTTGCACAGGACCGGGGAGCTGTTTTTT.

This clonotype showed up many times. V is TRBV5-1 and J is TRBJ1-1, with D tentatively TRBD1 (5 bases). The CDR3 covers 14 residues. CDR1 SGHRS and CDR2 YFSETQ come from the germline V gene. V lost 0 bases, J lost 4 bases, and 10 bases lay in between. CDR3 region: CASSLEGWGTEAFF. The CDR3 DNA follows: TGCGCCAGCAGCTTGGAGGGGTGGGGCACTGAAGCTTTCTTT.

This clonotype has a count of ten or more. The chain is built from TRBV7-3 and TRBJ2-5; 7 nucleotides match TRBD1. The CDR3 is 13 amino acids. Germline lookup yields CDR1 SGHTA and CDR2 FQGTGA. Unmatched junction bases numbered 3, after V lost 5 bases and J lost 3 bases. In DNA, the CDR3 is TGTGCCAGCAGCCAAGGACAGGAAGAGACCCAGTACTTC. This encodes CASSQGQEETQYF.

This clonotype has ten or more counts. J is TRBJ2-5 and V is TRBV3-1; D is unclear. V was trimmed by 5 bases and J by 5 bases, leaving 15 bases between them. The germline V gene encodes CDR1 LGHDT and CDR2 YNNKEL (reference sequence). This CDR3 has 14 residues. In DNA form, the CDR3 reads TGTGCCAGCAGCTCGGACCCGGCAAGGGAGACCCAGTACTTC. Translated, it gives CASSSDPARETQYF.

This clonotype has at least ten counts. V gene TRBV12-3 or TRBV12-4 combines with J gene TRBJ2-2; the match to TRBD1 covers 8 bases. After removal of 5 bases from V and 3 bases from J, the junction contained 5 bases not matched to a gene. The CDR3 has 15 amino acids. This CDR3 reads CASSTGQGYTGELFF. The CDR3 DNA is TGTGCCAGCAGTACCGGACAGGGATACACCGGGGAGCTGTTTTTT.

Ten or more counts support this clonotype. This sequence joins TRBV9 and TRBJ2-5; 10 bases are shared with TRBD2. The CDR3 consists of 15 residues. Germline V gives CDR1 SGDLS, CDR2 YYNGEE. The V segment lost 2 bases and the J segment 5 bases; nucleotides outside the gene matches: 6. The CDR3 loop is CASSVSSGRSETQYF. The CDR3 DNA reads TGTGCCAGCAGCGTCTCTAGCGGGAGATCGGAGACCCAGTACTTC.

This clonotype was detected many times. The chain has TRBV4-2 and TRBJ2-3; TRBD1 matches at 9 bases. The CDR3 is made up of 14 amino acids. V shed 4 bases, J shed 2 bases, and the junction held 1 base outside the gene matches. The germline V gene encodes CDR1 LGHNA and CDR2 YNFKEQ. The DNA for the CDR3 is TGTGCCAGCAGCCTACAGGGGGCCACAGATACGCAGTATTTT. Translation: CASSLQGATDTQYF.

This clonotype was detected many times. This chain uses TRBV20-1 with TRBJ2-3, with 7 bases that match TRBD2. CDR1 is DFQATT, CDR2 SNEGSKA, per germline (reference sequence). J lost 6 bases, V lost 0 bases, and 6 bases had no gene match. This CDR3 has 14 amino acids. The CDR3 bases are TGCAGTGCTAGAGACCCGAGCGGGACCGATACGCAGTATTTT. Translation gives CSARDPSGTDTQYF.